The TCR beta chain under discussion was sequenced for a study of shared clonotypes between healthy human individuals. Libraries were prepared by immunoSEQ multiplex PCR; TCRdb keeps only in-frame clonotypes and omits some of them. The sample includes about 980,000 clones, approximately 80% of them seen just once. V lost 8 bases to trimming and J lost 3 bases, with 16 bases between them. The CDR3 spans 13 residues. Germline loops: CDR1 SQVTM, CDR2 ANQGSEA. The sequencing sample was made of memory CD4+ T cells sorted from blood. Regarding subset: CD45RA-negative fraction. This clonotype was obtained from a man aged 18 to 30 in good health. The chain employs TRBV29-1 and TRBJ1-1; the D gene is possibly TRBD1 (5 bases). CDR3: CSSVGRWDTEAFF. The CDR3 DNA follows: TGCAGCTCCGTGGGACGGTGGGACACTGAAGCTTTCTTT. Supplemented by reference TRBV29-1 and TRBJ1-1, the full variable domain reads SAVISQKPSRDICQRGTSLTIQCQVDSQVTMMFWYRQQPGQSLTLIATANQGSEATYESGFVIDKFPISRPNLTFSTLTVSNMSPEDSSIYLCSSVGRWDTEAFFGQGTRLTVV.